A single sample gave rise to the 18 T cell receptor beta chains below, sequenced in a study of blood T cell repertoires in COVID-19. The table came from immunoSEQ multiplex PCR; TCRdb's copy has only in-frame clones and leaves some out. The repertoire consists of just over 250,000 clones, with 91% occurring once and the leading ten covering 2.5% to 3%. The source material was peripheral blood. The receptors here all came from a young adult with COVID-19, enrolled during active disease.

The chain combines TRBV5-5 with TRBJ2-3; D gene uncertain. Trimming shortened V by 0 bases and J by 4 bases, and 12 bases separated the two germline ends. The CDR3 has 15 residues. Germline CDR1 SGHKS, CDR2 YYEKEE (reference sequence). The CDR3 DNA follows: TGTGCCAGCAGCTTGGCTTACTCCTCGTCAGATACGCAGTATTTT. Amino acid sequence: CASSLAYSSSDTQYF.

The J gene is TRBJ1-4, the V gene TRBV4-3; TRBD1 agrees at 7 bases. The CDR3 is 13 residues long. CDR1 is LGHNA, CDR2 YSLEER, per germline. The ends lost 4 bases at V and 6 bases at J; junction bases unmatched: 2. The CDR3 here is CASSRDSHEKLFF. DNA of the CDR3: TGCGCCAGCAGCCGGGACAGCCATGAAAAACTGTTTTTT.

The chain joins TRBV4-1 to TRBJ1-2; D not resolved. Trimming took 0 bases from V and 7 from J, leaving 12 bases between them. The CDR3 length is 14 residues. CDR1 is MGHRA and CDR2 is YSYEKL in the germline V gene. As DNA, the CDR3 is TGCGCCAGCAGCCAAGAGGAGACCCGTGGTGGCTACACCTTC. Amino acid sequence: CASSQEETRGGYTF.

This chain uses TRBV7-9 with TRBJ2-7, with a tentative D call TRBD1 (5 bases). The V and J ends lost 1 base and 5 bases respectively, with 12 bases between them. The length of the CDR3 is 14 residues. Germline CDR1 reads SEHNR; CDR2 reads FQNEAQ (reference sequence). The CDR3 nucleotides are TGTGCCAGCAGCTTAGAAGTCAGGGTCCACGAGCAGTACTTC. This sequence encodes CASSLEVRVHEQYF. The entire variable domain, with the rest obtained from reference TRBV7-9 and TRBJ2-7, is as follows: DTGVSQNPRHKITKRGQNVTFRCDPISEHNRLYWYRQTLGQGPEFLTYFQNEAQLEKSRLLSDRFSAERPKGSFSTLEIQRTEQGDSAMYLCASSLEVRVHEQYFGPGTRLTVT.

The chain joins TRBV28 to TRBJ1-2; TRBD1 is a possible D gene (5 bases). The CDR3 spans 15 residues. The germline V gene has CDR1 MDHEN and CDR2 SYDVKM. The V end lost 6 bases, the J end lost 6 bases, and 20 bases lay between the germline ends. The CDR3 DNA sequence: TGTGCCAGCAGATTACCCCTTGGGGGGTCGGATGGCTACACCTTC. Translating it yields CASRLPLGGSDGYTF.

V and J are TRBV3-1 (or the pseudogene TRBV3-2) and TRBJ2-7, with D possibly TRBD2 on 6 matching bases. Trimming shortened V by 4 bases and J by 3 bases, and 13 bases separated the two germline ends. This CDR3 comprises 14 residues. CDR1 is LGHDT and CDR2 is YNNKEL in the germline V gene (reference sequence). CDR3 in amino acids: CASSRGEAVYEQYF. The CDR3, as DNA: TGTGCCAGCAGCCGTGGGGAGGCCGTCTACGAGCAGTACTTC.

This clone was recorded once. CDR3 nucleotide sequence: TGTGCCAGCAGCACCCCTGGGGGGGAATCACCCCTCCACTTT. The encoded protein is CASSTPGGESPLHF. The rearrangement uses TRBV7-2 and TRBJ1-6; D might be TRBD1 (5 bases). Trimming removed 5 bases from V and 10 bases from J, with 15 bases in between. The germline gives CDR1 SGHTA, CDR2 FQGNSA. This CDR3 has 14 amino acids.

This clone was detected only once. V and J are TRBV5-4 and TRBJ2-1; 7 bases are a match to TRBD2. CDR1 is SGHNT, CDR2 YYREEE, per germline (reference sequence). The J segment lost 3 bases and the V segment lost 4 bases, leaving 4 bases of the junction unmatched. The CDR3 spans 14 residues. This chain's CDR3 is CASSRRDYYNEQFF. Here the CDR3 DNA reads TGTGCCAGCAGCCGAAGGGACTACTACAATGAGCAGTTCTTC.

This rearrangement joins TRBV6-6 to TRBJ1-1, with 8 bases that match TRBD1. CDR1 is MNHNY and CDR2 is SVGAGI in the germline V gene (reference sequence). After removal of 5 bases from V and 3 bases from J, the junction contained 11 bases not matched to a gene. The CDR3 is 16 residues long. CDR3 region: CASSLTRTGPDTEAFF. The CDR3 DNA is TGTGCCAGCAGTCTTACCCGGACAGGGCCGGACACTGAAGCTTTCTTT.

This clone appeared a single time. This chain connects TRBV4-1 to TRBJ1-4, with 7 bases lining up with TRBD1. Germline CDR1 is MGHRA and CDR2 is YSYEKL. With 6 bases clipped from V and 8 bases from J, the junction kept 9 bases outside the gene matches. CDR3 length: 14 amino acids. CDR3 loop: CASRRTGVYEKLFF. The DNA of the CDR3 is TGCGCCAGCAGACGCACAGGGGTTTACGAAAAACTGTTTTTT.

This clone has just a few counts. The rearrangement joins TRBV4-1 to TRBJ1-2; D is possibly TRBD1 (6 bases). Germline V gene lookup returns CDR1 MGHRA and CDR2 YSYEKL. V lost 4 bases and J 4 bases, leaving 13 bases between the germline ends. The length of the CDR3 is 14 residues. DNA of the CDR3: TGCGCCAGCAGCCCACAGGGAGTCGTCTATGGCTACACCTTC. It specifies CASSPQGVVYGYTF.

V is TRBV1 and J is TRBJ2-3; the DNA was not compared with TRBD2, the D call given in the table. TRBV1 constitutes a pseudogene. The CDR3 loop spans 14 amino acids. CDR3 residues: CTSSQNWSTDTQYF. The DNA for the CDR3 is TGCACCAGCAGCCAAAACTGGAGCACAGATACGCAGTATTTT.

The chain employs TRBV7-8 and TRBJ2-4; TRBD2 aligns across 9 bases. This CDR3 contains 17 residues. From germline, CDR1 is SGHVS and CDR2 FQNEAQ. The V segment lost 5 bases and the J segment 9 bases; nucleotides outside the gene matches: 17. CDR3 in DNA: TGTGCCAGCAGCCCTGCGTGGCGGGAGGGCCCCGTGGGCATTCAGTACTTC. It translates to CASSPAWREGPVGIQYF.

The chain combines TRBV5-1 with TRBJ2-3; possibly TRBD2 for D (6 bases). This CDR3 is built from 16 residues. Germline V gene lookup returns CDR1 SGHRS and CDR2 YFSETQ. Trimming cost V 2 bases and J 4 bases, with 17 bases left between them. The CDR3 sequence: CASSLMFQRASDTQYF. DNA for the CDR3: TGCGCCAGCAGCTTAATGTTCCAGCGGGCCTCAGATACGCAGTATTTT.

The chain is built from TRBV24-1 and TRBJ2-1; 8 nucleotides match TRBD2. CDR1 and CDR2 from the germline V gene are KGHDR and SFDVKD. V dropped 9 bases and J dropped 4; count of bases not matched to a gene: 10. The CDR3 covers 15 residues. The CDR3, as DNA: TGTGCCACCGCTCGAGGAGCGGGGGTATACAATGAGCAGTTCTTC. Amino acid sequence: CATARGAGVYNEQFF.

V is TRBV11-2 and J is TRBJ2-1; D is unresolved. Trimming took 7 bases from V and 8 from J, leaving 9 bases between them. Germline CDR1 SGHAT, CDR2 FQNNGV. This CDR3 has 11 residues. CDR3 protein: CASTSSDEQFF. The CDR3 nucleotides read TGTGCCAGCACCTCCAGCGATGAGCAGTTCTTC.

The V call is TRBV7-8, the J call TRBJ2-2; TRBD2 agrees at 8 bases. Looked up from germline, CDR1 is SGHVS and CDR2 is FQNEAQ. V lost 1 base to trimming and J lost 6 bases; unmatched junction nucleotides: 7. This CDR3 region has 16 residues. The CDR3 DNA follows: TGTGCCAGCAGCTTAGACAGCGGGAGCGGGTCCGGGGAGCTGTTTTTT. Encoded protein: CASSLDSGSGSGELFF.

The chain joins TRBV11-2 to TRBJ2-7, with D tentatively TRBD1 (6 bases). Germline CDR1 is SGHAT and CDR2 is FQNNGV. This CDR3 has 14 residues. Trimming stripped 3 bases from V and 3 bases from J, with 12 bases between. DNA for the CDR3: TGTGCCAGCAGCTTTACACAGGGCCACTACGAGCAGTACTTC. It yields the protein CASSFTQGHYEQYF.